This TCR beta chain was sequenced in a study of regulatory T cells in long-lasting Graves disease. This CDR3 is built from 16 residues. Germline CDR1 DFQATT, CDR2 SNEGSKA (reference sequence). Trimming stripped 3 bases from V and 0 bases from J, with 15 bases between. General study findings and limits: Persistent-disease Graves' patients showed less TCR diversity than new cases.

The sample's time point: newly diagnosed GD, antithyroid drugs for less than 3 months. The TCR library was made from RNA extracted from PBMCs. Concerning this clonotype itself: What it binds is not known.

TCR beta libraries were built with iRepertoire HTBI primers and Arm-PCR of CDR3 regions. How the authors handled the data: Identification yielded some 60 TRBV and 13 to 15 TRBJ segments across samples. TCRdb reprocessed the multiplex PCR reads via MiXCR and lists one record per CDR3 protein. These V and J calls derive from TCRdb rather than the authors' analysis. The data show a few hundred thousand distinct CDR3 sequences, less than 15% seen once. These data were likewise used in another study, on T cells in Graves' hyperthyroidism and ophthalmopathy. This second study notes: Using the HTBI primer set, a first-round RT-PCR was run on the TCR CDR3.

The V gene is TRBV20-1, the J gene TRBJ2-4; tentatively, D is TRBD2 (5 bases). The sequenced sample was peripheral blood mononuclear cells (PBMCs), obtained at new diagnosis, from a patient treated with antithyroid drugs. This clonotype originated in a man aged 30 to 39 with Graves disease. CDR3: CSARGSTKLAKNIQYF. As DNA, the CDR3 is TGCAGTGCTAGGGGGTCGACTAAATTAGCCAAAAACATTCAGTACTTC.